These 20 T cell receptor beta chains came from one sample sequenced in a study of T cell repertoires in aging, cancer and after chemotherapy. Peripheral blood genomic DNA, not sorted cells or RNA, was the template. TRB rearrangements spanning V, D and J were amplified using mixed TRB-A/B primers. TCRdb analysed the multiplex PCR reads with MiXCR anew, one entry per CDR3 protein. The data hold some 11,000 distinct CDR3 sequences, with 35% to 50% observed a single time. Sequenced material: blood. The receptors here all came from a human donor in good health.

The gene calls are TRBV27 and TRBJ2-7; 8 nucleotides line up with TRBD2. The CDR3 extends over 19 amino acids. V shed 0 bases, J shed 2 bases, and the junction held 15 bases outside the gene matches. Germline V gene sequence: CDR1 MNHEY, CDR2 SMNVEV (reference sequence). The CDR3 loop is CASSLSWGKTSALTYEQYF. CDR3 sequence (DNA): TGTGCCAGCAGTTTATCGTGGGGGAAGACTAGCGCTTTGACCTACGAGCAGTACTTC.

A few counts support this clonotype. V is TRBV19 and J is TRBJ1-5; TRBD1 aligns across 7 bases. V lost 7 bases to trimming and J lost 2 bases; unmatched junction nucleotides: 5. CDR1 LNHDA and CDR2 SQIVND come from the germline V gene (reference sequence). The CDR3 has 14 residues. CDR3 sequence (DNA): TGTGCCAGTAATGACAGGGAGGGCAATCAGCCCCAGCATTTT. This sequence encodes CASNDREGNQPQHF.

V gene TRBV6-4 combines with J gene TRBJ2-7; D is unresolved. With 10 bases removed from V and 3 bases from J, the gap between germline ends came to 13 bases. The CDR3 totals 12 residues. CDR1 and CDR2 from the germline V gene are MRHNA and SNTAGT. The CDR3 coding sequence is TGTGCCACCCTAGGTTTTGGCTACGAGCAGTACTTC. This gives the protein CATLGFGYEQYF.

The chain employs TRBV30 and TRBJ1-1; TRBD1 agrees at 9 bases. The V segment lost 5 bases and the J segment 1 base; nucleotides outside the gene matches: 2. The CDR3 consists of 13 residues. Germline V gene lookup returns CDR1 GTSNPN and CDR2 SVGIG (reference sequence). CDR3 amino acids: CAWGGQGNTEAFF. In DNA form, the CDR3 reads TGTGCCTGGGGGGGACAGGGGAACACTGAAGCTTTCTTT.

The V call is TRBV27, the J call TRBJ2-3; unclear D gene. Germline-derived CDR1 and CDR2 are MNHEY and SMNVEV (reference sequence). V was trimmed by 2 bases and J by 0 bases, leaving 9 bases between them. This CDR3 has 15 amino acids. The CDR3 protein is CASSLAYGSTDTQYF. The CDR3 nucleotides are TGTGCCAGCAGTTTAGCTTACGGGAGCACAGATACGCAGTATTTT.

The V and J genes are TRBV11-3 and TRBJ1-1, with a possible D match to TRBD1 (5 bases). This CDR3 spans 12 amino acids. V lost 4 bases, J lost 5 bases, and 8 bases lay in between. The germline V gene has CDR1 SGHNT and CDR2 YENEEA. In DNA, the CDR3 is TGTGCCAGCAGCTCAGGGAGAACTGAAGCTTTCTTT. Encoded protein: CASSSGRTEAFF.

The chain's CDR3 is CASSPVGLPTEAFF. The DNA for the CDR3 is TGTGCCAGCTCACCAGTAGGACTTCCCACTGAAGCTTTCTTT. V usage is TRBV18 and J usage is TRBJ1-1; D gene uncertain. Trimming cost V 2 bases and J 4 bases, with 11 bases left between them. Germline CDR1 and CDR2: KGHSH and LQKENI. CDR3 length: 14 residues.

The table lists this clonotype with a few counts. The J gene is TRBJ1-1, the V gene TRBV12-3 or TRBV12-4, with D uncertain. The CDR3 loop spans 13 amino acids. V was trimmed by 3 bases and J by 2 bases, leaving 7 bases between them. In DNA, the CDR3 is TGTGCCAGCAGTTTTGGGTCTAACACTGAAGCTTTCTTT. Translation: CASSFGSNTEAFF.

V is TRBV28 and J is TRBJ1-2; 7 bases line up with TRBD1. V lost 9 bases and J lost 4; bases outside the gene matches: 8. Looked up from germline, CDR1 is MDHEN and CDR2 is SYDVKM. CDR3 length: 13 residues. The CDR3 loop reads CASGGQAIYGYTF. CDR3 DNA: TGTGCCAGTGGCGGACAGGCCATCTATGGCTACACCTTC.

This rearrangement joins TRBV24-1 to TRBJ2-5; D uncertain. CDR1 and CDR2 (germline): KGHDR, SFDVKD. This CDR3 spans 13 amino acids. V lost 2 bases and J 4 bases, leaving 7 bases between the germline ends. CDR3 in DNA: TGTGCCACCAGTGATTACATGGGAGAGACCCAGTACTTC. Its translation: CATSDYMGETQYF.

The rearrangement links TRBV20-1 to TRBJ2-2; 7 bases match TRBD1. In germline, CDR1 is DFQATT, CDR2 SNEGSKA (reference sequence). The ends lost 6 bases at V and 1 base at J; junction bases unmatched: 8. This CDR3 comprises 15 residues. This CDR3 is CSADRAAKNTGELFF. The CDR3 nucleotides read TGCAGTGCCGACAGGGCGGCCAAGAACACCGGGGAGCTGTTTTTT.

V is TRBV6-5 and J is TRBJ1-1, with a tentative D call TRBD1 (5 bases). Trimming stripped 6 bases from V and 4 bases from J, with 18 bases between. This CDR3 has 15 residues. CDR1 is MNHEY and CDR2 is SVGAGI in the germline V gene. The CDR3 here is CASSQIPGDGTEAFF. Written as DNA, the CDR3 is TGTGCCAGCAGCCAGATCCCGGGGGACGGCACTGAAGCTTTCTTT.

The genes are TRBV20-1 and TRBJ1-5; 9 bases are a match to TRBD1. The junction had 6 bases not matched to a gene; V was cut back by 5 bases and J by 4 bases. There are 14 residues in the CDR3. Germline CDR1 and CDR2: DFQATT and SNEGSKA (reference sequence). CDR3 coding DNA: TGCAGTGCTCAACCGGGACAGGGTAATCAGCCCCAGCATTTT. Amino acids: CSAQPGQGNQPQHF.

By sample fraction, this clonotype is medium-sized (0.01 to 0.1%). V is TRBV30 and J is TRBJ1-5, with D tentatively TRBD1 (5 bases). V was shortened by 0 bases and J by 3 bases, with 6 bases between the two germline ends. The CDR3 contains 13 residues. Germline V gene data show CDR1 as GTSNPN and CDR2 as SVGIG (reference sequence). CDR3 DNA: TGTGCCTGGAGTGTGACAGACAATCAGCCCCAGCATTTT. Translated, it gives CAWSVTDNQPQHF. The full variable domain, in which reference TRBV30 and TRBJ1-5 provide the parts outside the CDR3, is SQTIHQWPATLVQPVGSPLSLECTVEGTSNPNLYWYRQAAGRGLQLLFYSVGIGQISSEVPQNLSASRPQDRQFILSSKKLLLSDSGFYLCAWSVTDNQPQHFGDGTRLSIL.

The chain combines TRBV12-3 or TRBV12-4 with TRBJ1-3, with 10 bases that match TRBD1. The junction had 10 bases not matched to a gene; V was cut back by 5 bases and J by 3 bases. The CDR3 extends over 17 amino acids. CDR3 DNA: TGTGCCAGCAGTATAGGGAGACAGGGGGCGAGTGGAAACACCATATATTTT. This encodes CASSIGRQGASGNTIYF.

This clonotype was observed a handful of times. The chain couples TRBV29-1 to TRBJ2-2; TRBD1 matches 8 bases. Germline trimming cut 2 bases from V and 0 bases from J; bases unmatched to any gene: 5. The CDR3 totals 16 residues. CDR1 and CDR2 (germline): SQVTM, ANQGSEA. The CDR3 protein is CSVERPTGANTGELFF. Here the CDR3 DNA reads TGCAGCGTTGAACGGCCGACAGGGGCGAACACCGGGGAGCTGTTTTTT.

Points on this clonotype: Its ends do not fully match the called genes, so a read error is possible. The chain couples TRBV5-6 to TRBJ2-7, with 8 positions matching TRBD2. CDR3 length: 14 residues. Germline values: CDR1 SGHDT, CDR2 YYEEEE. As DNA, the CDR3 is TGCGCCAGCAGCGCGGGGGGAGGCGCCTACGAGCAGTACTTC. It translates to CASSAGGGAYEQYF.

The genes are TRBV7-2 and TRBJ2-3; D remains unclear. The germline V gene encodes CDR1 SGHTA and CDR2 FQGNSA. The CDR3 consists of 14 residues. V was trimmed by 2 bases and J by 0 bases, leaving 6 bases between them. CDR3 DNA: TGTGCCAGCAGCTTAAGCCAGAGCACAGATACGCAGTATTTT. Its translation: CASSLSQSTDTQYF.

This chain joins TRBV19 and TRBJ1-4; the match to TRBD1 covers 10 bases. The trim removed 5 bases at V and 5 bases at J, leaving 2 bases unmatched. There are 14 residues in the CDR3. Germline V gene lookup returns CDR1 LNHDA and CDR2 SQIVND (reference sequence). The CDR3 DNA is TGTGCCAGTAGTGGGGACAGGGGAAATGAAAAACTGTTTTTT. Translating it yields CASSGDRGNEKLFF.

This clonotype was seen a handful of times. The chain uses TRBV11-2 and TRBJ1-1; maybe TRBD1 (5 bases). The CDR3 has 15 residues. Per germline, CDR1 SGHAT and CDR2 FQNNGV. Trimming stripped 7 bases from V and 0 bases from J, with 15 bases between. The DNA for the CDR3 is TGTGCCAGCACCTTGCCGGGCAGGGTGAACACTGAAGCTTTCTTT. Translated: CASTLPGRVNTEAFF.